Below are 5 T cell receptor beta chains sequenced from a single sample in a study of Tregs in tolerant kidney transplant recipients. Repertoires were generated with immunoSEQ multiplex PCR, while TCRdb's copy carries only in-frame clones and drops some. The ten most abundant clones cover 6.1% of a sample with 5,800 or so clones. Recipients received nonmyeloablative bone marrow transplants from related graft donors, with transient mixed chimerism. The source was CD4+ T cells from blood (PBMCs), collected 6 months after the transplant. The receptors originated from a human patient who received a combined kidney and bone marrow transplant. These T cells may partly come from the graft donor.

Notes on this clone: The read halts 3 residues ahead of the CDR3 end, with the missing end drawn from the germline J gene. J is TRBJ1-1 and V is TRBV30; TRBD1 aligns across 7 bases. Germline CDR1 is GTSNPN and CDR2 is SVGIG (reference sequence). The ends lost 0 bases at V and 5 bases at J; junction bases unmatched: 9. The CDR3 spans 15 residues. The CDR3 loop reads CAWSVIRQGVTEAFF. The part of the CDR3 DNA that was read is TGTGCCTGGAGTGTAATAAGGCAGGGGGTTACTGAA.

A remark on this clone: Sequencing ends 3 residues short of the CDR3 end; the germline J gene provides the rest. The chain links TRBV7-3 to TRBJ1-5, with 10 bases that match TRBD1. Germline-derived CDR1 and CDR2 are SGHTA and FQGTGA. Unmatched junction bases numbered 8, after V lost 5 bases and J lost 7 bases. CDR3 length: 15 residues. Here the CDR3 reads CASSRTGGEKQPQHF. CDR3 bases read: TGTGCCAGCAGCCGGACAGGGGGTGAGAAACAGCCC. Complete variable domain (other parts from reference TRBV7-3 and TRBJ1-5): GAGVSQTPSNKVTEKGKYVELRCDPISGHTALYWYRQSLGQGPEFLIYFQGTGAADDSGLPNDRFFAVRPEGSVSTLKIQRTERGDSAVYLCASSRTGGEKQPQHFGDGTRLSIL.

This clone is labeled medium-sized based on frequency. The CDR3 goes on 3 residues after the read ends, and that part is filled in from the germline J gene. The rearrangement joins TRBV20-1 to TRBJ1-5; a weak D match, TRBD1 (6 bases). The germline V and J ends were trimmed by 3 bases and 0 bases, with 15 bases remaining between them. The germline V gene encodes CDR1 DFQATT and CDR2 SNEGSKA (reference sequence). The length of the CDR3 is 16 residues. The CDR3 reads CSARAEDRPSNQPQHF. The CDR3 bases that were read are TGCAGTGCTAGGGCTGAGGACAGACCTAGCAATCAGCCC.

On this clone: The read halts 3 residues ahead of the CDR3 end, with the missing end drawn from the germline J gene. The chain combines TRBV19 with TRBJ1-5, with 9 nucleotides matching TRBD1. The germline V gene encodes CDR1 LNHDA and CDR2 SQIVND (reference sequence). V trimming: 6 bases; J trimming: 5 bases; junction bases outside the gene matches: 8. This CDR3 has 15 residues. Incomplete CDR3 DNA: TGTGCCAGTAGCCCAACAGGGGGCGGCTATCAGCCC. It is translated as CASSPTGGGYQP. The entire CDR3 reads CASSPTGGGYQPQHF.

This clone is called medium-sized (0.01 to 0.1%) based on its frequency. Read data end 3 residues before the CDR3 end; the end is taken from the germline J gene. The chain has TRBV30 and TRBJ1-1, with D possibly TRBD1 on 6 matching bases. V was trimmed by 5 bases and J by 1 base, leaving 17 bases between them. Germline values: CDR1 GTSNPN, CDR2 SVGIG (reference sequence). This CDR3 is built from 15 residues. The CDR3 reads CAWHTGQSRNTEAFF. Partial CDR3 DNA: TGTGCCTGGCACACCGGACAGTCCAGGAACACTGAA.